Reported below is one T cell receptor (beta chain). From germline, CDR1 is SNHLY and CDR2 FYNNEI. V trimming: 4 bases; J trimming: 5 bases; junction bases outside the gene matches: 16. CDR3 length: 19 amino acids. The data belong to a study of blood T cell repertoires in COVID-19. Study information: Sources were T cells, B-cell-depleted T cells, or PBMCs; the material itself was cDNA or gDNA.

Assay used: immunoSEQ multiplex PCR; TCRdb lists only in-frame clones, some missing. Among 80,000 to 100,000 clones, approximately 86% were seen once, and the ten largest hold 2.1%. The rearrangement uses TRBV2 and TRBJ2-1; 11 bases map to TRBD2. The sample consisted of peripheral blood. The sequence was obtained from a man aged 50-59 years with COVID-19, enrolled during active disease. CDR3 sequence (DNA): TGTGCCAGCAGTGCGCGGGGGCTAGCGGGGGGTCGAATGAACAATGAGCAGTTCTTC. Translation: CASSARGLAGGRMNNEQFF.